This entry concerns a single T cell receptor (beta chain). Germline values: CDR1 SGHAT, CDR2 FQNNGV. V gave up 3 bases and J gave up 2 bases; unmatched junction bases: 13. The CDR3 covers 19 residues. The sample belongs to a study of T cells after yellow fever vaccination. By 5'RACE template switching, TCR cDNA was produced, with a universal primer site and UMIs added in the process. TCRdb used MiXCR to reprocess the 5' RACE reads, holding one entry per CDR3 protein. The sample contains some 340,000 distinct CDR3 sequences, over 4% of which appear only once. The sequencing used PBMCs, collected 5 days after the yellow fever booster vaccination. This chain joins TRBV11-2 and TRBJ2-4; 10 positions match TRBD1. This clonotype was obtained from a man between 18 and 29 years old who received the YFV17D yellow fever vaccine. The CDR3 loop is CASSFGQGVSLGTKNIQYF. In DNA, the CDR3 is TGTGCCAGCAGCTTCGGACAGGGGGTATCCCTAGGAACCAAAAACATTCAGTACTTC.